The entry below describes one T cell receptor (beta chain). The PCR employed 60 Vbeta primers together with 13 Jbeta primers. Repertoires were generated with immunoSEQ multiplex PCR, while TCRdb's copy carries only in-frame clones and drops some. The sample records about 170,000 clones, approximately 80% being singletons. The entry originates in a study of cytomegalovirus exposure and HLA in healthy donors. The CDR3 is 17 amino acids. Per the germline V gene, CDR1 is SGHRS and CDR2 is YFSETQ. Trimming took 0 bases from V and 3 from J; bases not matched to a gene: 5. The sequenced sample consisted of PBMCs. This clonotype originated in a male donor in good health and CMV-seronegative. This chain joins TRBV5-1 and TRBJ2-2, with 10 positions matching TRBD2. In DNA, the CDR3 is TGCGCCAGCAGCTTGGACGGGACTAGCGTTGACACCGGGGAGCTGTTTTTT. Translated: CASSLDGTSVDTGELFF.